These T cell receptor beta chains were read from a single sample in a study of neurological immune-mediated disorders. TCRdb itself ran the 5' RACE reads through MiXCR, one entry per CDR3 protein. The sample yields nearly 60,000 distinct CDR3 sequences, roughly 3.5% seen once. Source material: PBMCs. All receptors come from a young woman with multiple sclerosis. Both conserved end residues are part of each CDR3. Clone size, where shown, is once, few, many, or a class for clones that have expanded.

clone_size j_call v_call cdr3_aa
many TRBJ2-5 TRBV29-1 CSLRGGETQYF
NA TRBJ1-2 TRBV25-1 CASSTSGSGYTF
many TRBJ2-2 TRBV9 CASSVGGLAEYTGELFF
many TRBJ2-1 TRBV9 CASSGGLAVIDEQFF
many TRBJ2-5 TRBV15 CATSREGQGGKTQYF
many TRBJ1-2 TRBV29-1 CSVEDPGTGTQTF
many TRBJ2-5 TRBV7-2 CASSLAATSSQETQYF
many TRBJ2-2 TRBV12-3/TRBV12-4 CASSLAQSTGELFF
many TRBJ2-1 TRBV28 CASSSTTGTINEQFF
many TRBJ2-3 TRBV10-3 CAISEVGTDTQYF
few TRBJ1-3 TRBV5-1 CASSSAGEKTIYF
many TRBJ2-1 TRBV29-1 CSVTPAGAPNEQFF
NA TRBJ1-1 TRBV12-3/TRBV12-4 CASSLRVRRAAFF
many TRBJ1-1 TRBV12-3/TRBV12-4 CASTPSAMYEAFF
many TRBJ1-2 TRBV28 CATADRVGGYTF
many TRBJ2-1 TRBV5-1 CASSIDGAGGPINEQFF
many TRBJ1-2 TRBV15 CATSRDYGGYYGYTF
few TRBJ1-5 TRBV20-1 CSARRQGGNQPQHF
many TRBJ1-4 TRBV20-1 CSASPWANEKLFF
many TRBJ2-3 TRBV6-5 CASSSSGRSDTQYF
many TRBJ1-2 TRBV5-1 CASSLRASDYGYTF
many TRBJ1-3 TRBV5-1 CASSLGDPGNTIYF
many TRBJ2-6 TRBV20-1 CSARGWGFSGANVLTF
many TRBJ1-6 TRBV20-1 CSARDLPGGNSPLHF
many TRBJ1-4 TRBV5-6 CASSSFRTATNEKLFF
many TRBJ2-3 TRBV21-1 CASSRSPSLASGKSTDTQYF
many TRBJ2-1 TRBV5-1 CASYETAGSYNEQFF
many TRBJ2-7 TRBV18 CASSPLGSYEQYF
many TRBJ2-3 TRBV7-8 CASSFKRAFGSGSTDTQYF
many TRBJ1-5 TRBV9 CASSSRDRNYQPQHF
many TRBJ2-5 TRBV5-1 CASSRGLRETQYF
many TRBJ1-4 TRBV12-3/TRBV12-4 CASSSSTGAYEKLFF
NA TRBJ1-5 TRBV27 CASSLGQGHQPQHF
few TRBJ2-1 TRBV29-1 CSVGDRVISNEQFF
many TRBJ1-2 TRBV20-1 CSARIRVEGYNYGYTF
many TRBJ2-3 TRBV20-1 CSVRYREDTQYF
many TRBJ2-6 TRBV5-1 CASSLRGDGANVLTF
few TRBJ1-5 TRBV7-8 CASSMDVGPNQPQHF
many TRBJ2-1 TRBV12-3/TRBV12-4 CASSRGGNEQFF
many TRBJ2-3 TRBV20-1 CSAPVTDTQYF
many TRBJ2-1 TRBV2 CASSEIGGYNEQFF
few TRBJ2-2 TRBV5-1 CASSRSVIQNTGELFF
many TRBJ1-2 TRBV10-3 CAISEGPGDGYTF
few TRBJ2-3 TRBV7-9 CASSPWATDTQYF
many TRBJ2-7 TRBV7-2 CASSTRTGGYEQYF
many TRBJ1-3 TRBV7-7 CASSPGTGQGNTIYF
many TRBJ2-3 TRBV5-1 CASSLGLAGPVGDF
many TRBJ2-1 TRBV5-1 CASSFGLVGLNEQFF
many TRBJ2-6 TRBV5-1 CASSLAFDRSTGANVLTF
NA TRBJ2-3 TRBV7-9 CASSSPKGGDTQYF
many TRBJ2-5 TRBV11-2 CASSLGLADYQETQYF
many TRBJ1-3 TRBV15 CATSRGAWTGSRFGNTIYF
many TRBJ1-1 TRBV5-1 CASSFGTGTFAGEAFF
few TRBJ2-3 TRBV2 CASRPSGGPQYF
many TRBJ2-1 TRBV27 CASSLRGYNEQFF